These 28 T cell receptor beta chains were sequenced from one sample in a study of sequential checkpoint blockade in melanoma (dated by TCRdb to the late 2010s). In the paper's terms, the treatment or condition label means: randomized to nivolumab then ipilimumab (arm A) or the reverse (arm B). The protocol used for the library was the immunoSEQ multiplex PCR assay. Sourced from immuneACCESS, this table was stored by TCRdb with only in-frame sequences that have V and J called. A share of the clones is absent; for the studies checked, an unresolved V gene accounts for under half, and the remainder has no known explanation. Here the sample has approximately 26,000 clones; roughly 80% occur a single time. Together, the top ten hold roughly a fifth of the sample. The starting material was CD8+ T cells sorted from blood (inferred from file names), obtained from a patient given nivolumab and ipilimumab in sequence. These TCRs come from a human donor with melanoma.

The CDR3 sequence is CASSLTVLSGANVLTF. CDR3 in DNA: TGTGCCAGCAGTTTAACGGTCCTATCTGGGGCCAACGTCCTGACTTTC. This chain links TRBV28 with TRBJ2-6; unclear D gene. V was pared by 2 bases and J by 1 base, with 9 bases between. The germline gives CDR1 MDHEN, CDR2 SYDVKM. The length of the CDR3 is 16 residues.

The V and J genes are TRBV2 and TRBJ2-1; 9 bases are a match to TRBD2. In germline, CDR1 is SNHLY, CDR2 FYNNEI. V shed 3 bases and J 7 bases; nucleotides not matched to a gene: 4. The CDR3 totals 14 residues. The CDR3 protein is CASSDAGGRNEQFF. The CDR3, as DNA: TGTGCCAGCAGTGATGCGGGGGGGAGGAATGAGCAGTTCTTC.

The V gene is TRBV2, the J gene TRBJ2-7, with D unclear. The V end was cut by 3 bases, the J end by 6 bases, with 12 bases between. CDR3 length equals 13 residues. The germline CDR1 and CDR2 sequences are SNHLY and FYNNEI. CDR3 coding DNA: TGTGCCAGCAGTGATGCCAACTTCCCCGAGCAGTACTTC. Protein: CASSDANFPEQYF. Combining the CDR3 with reference TRBV2 and TRBJ2-7 gives the whole variable domain EPEVTQTPSHQVTQMGQEVILRCVPISNHLYFYWYRQILGQKVEFLVSFYNNEISEKSEIFDDQFSVERPDGSNFTLKIRSTKLEDSAMYFCASSDANFPEQYFGPGTRLTVT.

The rearrangement links TRBV11-2 to TRBJ1-2, with TRBD1 identical over 7 bases. V lost 5 bases to trimming and J lost 2 bases; unmatched junction nucleotides: 11. This CDR3 spans 16 amino acids. Germline assignment: CDR1 SGHAT and CDR2 FQNNGV. CDR3 amino acids: CASSPGTARLNYGYTF. The DNA of the CDR3 is TGTGCCAGCAGCCCCGGGACAGCCAGACTAAACTATGGCTACACCTTC. Based on the CDR3 plus reference TRBV11-2 and TRBJ1-2, the full variable domain is EAGVAQSPRYKIIEKRQSVAFWCNPISGHATLYWYQQILGQGPKLLIQFQNNGVVDDSQLPKDRFSAERLKGVDSTLKIQPAKLEDSAVYLCASSPGTARLNYGYTFGSGTRLTVV.

The DNA for the CDR3 is TGTGCCAGCAGCGTAGTCGGGGGAGACACTGAAGCTTTCTTT. Amino acids: CASSVVGGDTEAFF. The chain has TRBV9 and TRBJ1-1; TRBD1 might be the D (5 bases). V was shortened by 0 bases and J by 3 bases, with 9 bases between the two germline ends. Germline V gene lookup returns CDR1 SGDLS and CDR2 YYNGEE. The CDR3 runs 14 residues.

The rearrangement joins TRBV4-3 to TRBJ2-2; no reliable D call. V dropped 1 base and J dropped 2 bases, with 8 bases sitting between them. Germline V gene lookup returns CDR1 LGHNA and CDR2 YSLEER. The CDR3 has 15 residues. This CDR3 is CASSQVTGNTGELFF. In DNA, the CDR3 is TGCGCCAGCAGCCAAGTCACTGGTAACACCGGGGAGCTGTTTTTT.

This clone came up once. The V gene is TRBV19, the J gene TRBJ1-1, with TRBD1 matching 7 bases. The germline CDR1 and CDR2 sequences are LNHDA and SQIVND (reference sequence). The CDR3 totals 12 residues. The V segment lost 9 bases and the J segment 3 bases; nucleotides outside the gene matches: 4. The CDR3 DNA is TGTGCCAGCCGACAGGGACACACTGAAGCTTTCTTT. As protein: CASRQGHTEAFF.

The chain has TRBV15 and TRBJ2-1, with D perhaps matching TRBD2 (5 bases). V lost 0 bases and J lost 8, with 5 bases in between. Germline V gene sequence: CDR1 LNHNV, CDR2 YYDKDF (reference sequence). The CDR3 loop spans 12 amino acids. This CDR3 is CATSRERDEQFF. In DNA, the CDR3 is TGTGCCACCAGCAGAGAGAGGGATGAGCAGTTCTTC.

This clone occurred once. This CDR3 is CASSLSAGKIPYEQYF. In DNA form, the CDR3 reads TGTGCCAGCAGTTTAAGCGCTGGCAAAATCCCCTACGAGCAGTACTTC. The genes are TRBV27 and TRBJ2-7; D is uncertain. Trimming pared 2 bases from V and 2 bases from J, leaving 16 bases between. The CDR3 has 16 amino acids. Germline CDR1 reads MNHEY; CDR2 reads SMNVEV (reference sequence).

The V and J genes are TRBV7-9 and TRBJ2-7; 7 bases are a match to TRBD1. The CDR3 extends over 13 amino acids. Germline CDR1 reads SEHNR; CDR2 reads FQNEAQ (reference sequence). The junction had 6 bases not matched to a gene; V was cut back by 5 bases and J by 5 bases. This chain's CDR3 is CASSGYTGDEQYF. The CDR3 nucleotides are TGTGCCAGCAGCGGATATACAGGGGACGAGCAGTACTTC.

The chain joins TRBV4-3 to TRBJ2-5; D is perhaps TRBD2 (5 bases). There are 15 residues in the CDR3. The V end lost 0 bases, the J end lost 2 bases, and 10 bases lay between the germline ends. Germline values: CDR1 LGHNA, CDR2 YSLEER. This chain's CDR3 is CASSQDRGFQETQYF. The CDR3 nucleotides are TGCGCCAGCAGCCAAGATCGGGGATTTCAAGAGACCCAGTACTTC.

This clone was seen a handful of times. The rearrangement joins TRBV28 to TRBJ1-5; TRBD1 aligns across 9 bases. V shed 5 bases, J shed 2 bases, and the junction held 1 base outside the gene matches. The CDR3 extends over 14 amino acids. CDR1 and CDR2 (germline): MDHEN, SYDVKM. The CDR3 DNA follows: TGTGCCAGCAGTGGGACAGGGCGCAATCAGCCCCAGCATTTT. It translates to CASSGTGRNQPQHF.

The chain has TRBV10-3 and TRBJ1-2; no reliable D call. This CDR3 has 11 residues. Germline loops: CDR1 ENHRY, CDR2 SYGVKD. The germline V and J ends were trimmed by 3 bases and 12 bases, with 11 bases remaining between them. CDR3 in amino acids: CAISDGSANTF. For the CDR3, the DNA is TGTGCCATCAGTGATGGCAGCGCTAACACCTTC.

This clone has a handful of counts. CDR3 in amino acids: CASSVGDSDSYEQYF. The CDR3 coding sequence is TGTGCCAGCAGCGTAGGGGACAGTGACTCCTACGAGCAGTACTTC. The chain recombines TRBV9 with TRBJ2-7; 7 nucleotides align to TRBD1. J lost 0 bases, V lost 0 bases, and 3 bases had no gene match. The length of the CDR3 is 15 residues. Per germline, CDR1 SGDLS and CDR2 YYNGEE.

This chain connects TRBV7-3 to TRBJ1-6; 7 bases match TRBD1. The CDR3 is 16 amino acids. Unmatched junction bases numbered 5, after V lost 2 bases and J lost 4 bases. Germline CDR1 SGHTA, CDR2 FQGTGA. CDR3 loop: CASSLSGTAYNSPLHF. CDR3 bases: TGTGCCAGCAGCTTATCTGGGACAGCTTATAATTCACCCCTCCACTTT. The full variable domain, its missing parts supplied by reference TRBV7-3 and TRBJ1-6, is GAGVSQTPSNKVTEKGKYVELRCDPISGHTALYWYRQSLGQGPEFLIYFQGTGAADDSGLPNDRFFAVRPEGSVSTLKIQRTERGDSAVYLCASSLSGTAYNSPLHFGNGTRLTVT.

The gene calls are TRBV5-1 and TRBJ2-1, with 10 bases fitting TRBD2. The V gene's germline CDR1 is SGHRS and CDR2 YFSETQ. This CDR3 has 17 residues. Trimming at V came to 0 bases and at J to 9 bases, leaving 12 bases not matched to a gene. DNA for the CDR3: TGCGCCAGCAGCTTGGGGCCTAGCGGGGGTAGCCAGGGTGAGCAGTTCTTC. Its protein is CASSLGPSGGSQGEQFF.

The CDR3 coding sequence is TGTGCCAGCAGCTCGAACAGGGGGCTTCGCGACACTGAAGCTTTCTTT. Translating it yields CASSSNRGLRDTEAFF. The chain couples TRBV7-9 to TRBJ1-1; 9 bases are a match to TRBD1. Unmatched junction bases numbered 9, after V lost 4 bases and J lost 3 bases. Germline V gene lookup returns CDR1 SEHNR and CDR2 FQNEAQ (reference sequence). This CDR3 is built from 16 residues.

This clone was detected once. V is TRBV9 and J is TRBJ1-2; a possible D gene is TRBD1 (5 bases). The germline V gene has CDR1 SGDLS and CDR2 YYNGEE. The CDR3 consists of 14 residues. V was shortened by 3 bases and J by 4 bases, with 13 bases between the two germline ends. Here the CDR3 reads CASSGHRSRYGYTF. The CDR3 DNA is TGTGCCAGCAGCGGACACAGGTCCCGCTATGGCTACACCTTC.

The chain joins TRBV7-9 to TRBJ1-2; a possible D gene is TRBD1 (6 bases). Trimming pared 5 bases from V and 3 bases from J, leaving 19 bases between. Germline V gene data show CDR1 as SEHNR and CDR2 as FQNEAQ (reference sequence). The CDR3 contains 16 residues. The CDR3 DNA sequence: TGTGCCAGCAGCATAGGCCGCGTCTCAGGGGACTATGGCTACACCTTC. It codes for CASSIGRVSGDYGYTF.

The chain uses TRBV7-2 and TRBJ2-1, with 9 bases identical to TRBD2. CDR1 SGHTA and CDR2 FQGNSA come from the germline V gene. CDR3 length equals 15 residues. The V gene end was trimmed by 3 bases and the J gene end by 5 bases; junction bases not matched to a gene: 5. The chain's CDR3 is CASSFTGLAHNEQFF. DNA of the CDR3: TGTGCCAGCAGCTTTACGGGACTAGCCCACAATGAGCAGTTCTTC.

The chain joins TRBV9 to TRBJ1-1, with 8 bases matching TRBD1. The CDR3 is 17 amino acids. Germline V gene sequence: CDR1 SGDLS, CDR2 YYNGEE. The J segment lost 0 bases and the V segment lost 4 bases, leaving 11 bases of the junction unmatched. In DNA, the CDR3 is TGTGCCAGCAGCCCTTGGGGGACAGGAGCCATGAACACTGAAGCTTTCTTT. The encoded protein is CASSPWGTGAMNTEAFF.

The chain employs TRBV7-2 and TRBJ1-1; D uncertain. Germline CDR1 SGHTA, CDR2 FQGNSA. Trimming took 2 bases from V and 4 from J, leaving 8 bases between them. The CDR3 loop spans 13 amino acids. CDR3 loop: CASSLNGGTEAFF. The CDR3 nucleotides read TGTGCCAGCAGCTTAAACGGCGGCACTGAAGCTTTCTTT.

This chain joins TRBV28 and TRBJ2-7; maybe TRBD2 (6 bases). The CDR3 is made up of 17 amino acids. Looked up from germline, CDR1 is MDHEN and CDR2 is SYDVKM. Deletions cut 3 bases from V and 1 base from J, with 19 bases between. CDR3 residues: CASSFSSAGTASYEQYF. CDR3 coding DNA: TGTGCCAGCAGTTTTTCGTCGGCGGGGACGGCGTCCTACGAGCAGTACTTC.

In this sample, this clone turned up once. J is TRBJ2-3 and V is TRBV7-9; 11 nucleotides match TRBD2. The CDR3 covers 15 residues. CDR1 and CDR2 (germline): SEHNR, FQNEAQ (reference sequence). After removal of 5 bases from V and 1 base from J, the junction contained 2 bases not matched to a gene. The chain's CDR3 is CASSLLAGGTDTQYF. In nucleotides, the CDR3 is TGTGCCAGCAGCCTACTAGCGGGAGGCACAGATACGCAGTATTTT.

The chain joins TRBV11-2 to TRBJ2-7, with TRBD2 as a possible D gene (6 bases). CDR1 and CDR2 from the germline V gene are SGHAT and FQNNGV. The CDR3 length is 13 residues. V lost 7 bases to trimming and J lost 3 bases, with 13 bases between them. CDR3 residues: CASTPPGGYEQYF. Here the CDR3 DNA reads TGTGCCAGCACCCCCCCCGGGGGCTACGAGCAGTACTTC. The complete variable domain, with remaining parts taken from reference TRBV11-2 and TRBJ2-7, reads EAGVAQSPRYKIIEKRQSVAFWCNPISGHATLYWYQQILGQGPKLLIQFQNNGVVDDSQLPKDRFSAERLKGVDSTLKIQPAKLEDSAVYLCASTPPGGYEQYFGPGTRLTVT.

This chain uses TRBV28 with TRBJ2-1; 7 nucleotides line up with TRBD1. Germline CDR1 MDHEN, CDR2 SYDVKM. The CDR3 length is 15 residues. Unmatched junction bases numbered 8, after V lost 5 bases and J lost 4 bases. This CDR3 reads CASSPTGTAYNEQFF. The CDR3, as DNA: TGTGCCAGCAGTCCTACCGGGACAGCTTACAATGAGCAGTTCTTC.

The chain uses TRBV28 and TRBJ2-5; D might be TRBD2 (5 bases). The closer fit of TRBJ2-7 to the DNA end suggests the J call may be wrong. This CDR3 is 11 amino acids long. CDR1 is MDHEN and CDR2 is SYDVKM in the germline V gene. The CDR3 reads CASKREIEQYF. The CDR3 DNA follows: TGTGCCAGCAAACGGGAAATCGAGCAGTACTTC.

This clone was recorded only once. This sequence joins TRBV7-9 and TRBJ2-5, with TRBD2 identical over 10 bases. The closer fit of TRBJ2-7 to the DNA end suggests the J call may be wrong. Germline-derived CDR1 and CDR2 are SEHNR and FQNEAQ (reference sequence). The length of the CDR3 is 17 residues. In nucleotides, the CDR3 is TGTGCCAGCAGCTTTGCTAGCGGGAGTCCAGTTGCTTACGAGCAGTACTTC. Protein: CASSFASGSPVAYEQYF.